What follows are 28 T cell receptor beta chains derived from one specimen sequenced in a study of identical twins. TCRdb re-derived calls from the 5' RACE reads in MiXCR, one entry per CDR3 protein. The table includes 280,000 or so distinct CDR3 sequences, roughly 8.6% detected once. These same records also appear under a second study, on yellow fever vaccine responses in identical twins.

Sequencing was done on a sample of memory (CD45RO+) T cells sorted from blood. These receptor sequences come from a woman under 30 in good health.

This clonotype was detected ten times or more. The V call is TRBV4-2, the J call TRBJ1-1; 9 bases align to TRBD1. The CDR3 runs 18 residues. Germline CDR1 reads LGHNA; CDR2 reads YNFKEQ. V gave up 3 bases and J gave up 0 bases; unmatched junction bases: 11. CDR3 sequence reads: CASSQANAGTGMNTEAFF. In nucleotides, the CDR3 is TGTGCCAGCAGCCAGGCGAACGCCGGGACAGGGATGAACACTGAAGCTTTCTTT.

In this sample, this clonotype turned up many times. The chain uses TRBV10-3 and TRBJ2-5; D uncertain. Germline lookup yields CDR1 ENHRY and CDR2 SYGVKD. This CDR3 spans 14 amino acids. Trimming took off 0 bases at V and 4 bases at J, with 9 bases between the two ends. The CDR3 protein is CAISESKSIETQYF. In DNA, the CDR3 is TGTGCCATCAGTGAGTCGAAATCAATAGAGACCCAGTACTTC.

The chain joins TRBV3-1 to TRBJ1-5; D is perhaps TRBD1 (5 bases). CDR1 LGHDT and CDR2 YNNKEL come from the germline V gene (reference sequence). The V end was cut by 1 base, the J end by 4 bases, with 11 bases between. This CDR3 is 15 amino acids long. The CDR3 coding sequence is TGTGCCAGCAGCCAAGGGGCAGGGAGGAATCAGCCCCAGCATTTT. It codes for CASSQGAGRNQPQHF.

Ten or more counts support this clonotype. V is TRBV12-3 or TRBV12-4 and J is TRBJ2-3; TRBD1 is a possible D gene (7 bases). Trimming took 3 bases from V and 5 from J, leaving 18 bases between them. This CDR3 region has 16 residues. For the CDR3, the DNA is TGTGCCAGCAGTTTCCACAGGGGACTGGTAGGAGATACGCAGTATTTT. It codes for CASSFHRGLVGDTQYF.

This clonotype showed up many times. V and J are TRBV28 and TRBJ2-7, with a possible D match to TRBD1 (5 bases). This CDR3 has 15 residues. The germline V gene encodes CDR1 MDHEN and CDR2 SYDVKM. Trimming pared 2 bases from V and 0 bases from J, leaving 11 bases between. The CDR3 region has the DNA TGTGCCAGCAGTTTACTTCAGGGTAGCTCCTACGAGCAGTACTTC. This codes for CASSLLQGSSYEQYF.

This clonotype was detected only a few times. The chain carries TRBV28 and TRBJ1-5; D is perhaps TRBD1 (5 bases). The germline V gene encodes CDR1 MDHEN and CDR2 SYDVKM. The CDR3 extends over 15 amino acids. V was clipped by 4 bases and J by 2 bases, with 12 bases between them. Here the CDR3 reads CASSSVGEGNQPQHF. In DNA, the CDR3 is TGTGCCAGCAGTTCCGTAGGGGAGGGCAATCAGCCCCAGCATTTT. Together with reference TRBV28 and TRBJ1-5, the CDR3 gives the full variable domain: DVKVTQSSRYLVKRTGEKVFLECVQDMDHENMFWYRQDPGLGLRLIYFSYDVKMKEKGDIPEGYSVSREKKERFSLILESASTNQTSMYLCASSSVGEGNQPQHFGDGTRLSIL.

This clonotype was counted only a few times. The CDR3 sequence: CASSLRLAGAHEQYF. CDR3 in DNA: TGTGCCAGCAGCCTTAGACTAGCGGGAGCCCACGAGCAGTACTTC. This chain links TRBV27 with TRBJ2-7; 12 nucleotides agree with TRBD2. With 6 bases clipped from V and 5 bases from J, the junction kept 8 bases outside the gene matches. The length of the CDR3 is 15 residues. Germline V lookup: CDR1 MNHEY, CDR2 SMNVEV (reference sequence).

The rearrangement links TRBV6-5 to TRBJ2-7; 7 nucleotides match TRBD1. This CDR3 spans 14 amino acids. The germline CDR1 and CDR2 sequences are MNHEY and SVGAGI. The V gene end was trimmed by 2 bases and the J gene end by 2 bases; junction bases not matched to a gene: 3. The DNA for the CDR3 is TGTGCCAGCAGTTACGACAGGGTAGCCTACGAGCAGTACTTC. Translating it yields CASSYDRVAYEQYF.

There are many counts of this clonotype. The V call is TRBV6-1, the J call TRBJ2-1; perhaps TRBD2 as D (6 bases). The CDR3 extends over 15 amino acids. Germline CDR1 reads MNHNS; CDR2 reads SASEGT. Trimming pared 5 bases from V and 2 bases from J, leaving 13 bases between. This chain's CDR3 is CASSPESGAYNEQFF. CDR3 DNA: TGTGCCAGCAGTCCGGAATCGGGGGCCTACAATGAGCAGTTCTTC.

The rearrangement links TRBV12-3 or TRBV12-4 to TRBJ2-1; D is uncertain. The CDR3 loop spans 11 amino acids. Between the trimmed V and J ends, which lost 5 bases and 9 bases, there was a span of 8 bases. The CDR3 region has the DNA TGTGCCAGCAGTCTTAGCAGTGAGCAGTTCTTC. It encodes CASSLSSEQFF.

The V gene is TRBV5-1, the J gene TRBJ2-6; 9 bases agree with TRBD1. The CDR3 loop spans 19 amino acids. Germline V gene lookup returns CDR1 SGHRS and CDR2 YFSETQ. V shed 4 bases and J 0 bases; nucleotides not matched to a gene: 11. CDR3 nucleotide sequence: TGCGCCAGCAGCCCACGGGGGACAGGGCAAAGCTCTGGGGCCAACGTCCTGACTTTC. Its protein is CASSPRGTGQSSGANVLTF.

This clonotype was detected a few times. The V and J genes are TRBV7-9 and TRBJ1-1, with a weak D call TRBD1 (6 bases). Germline V gene lookup returns CDR1 SEHNR and CDR2 FQNEAQ (reference sequence). This CDR3 is 14 amino acids long. The V gene lost 7 bases and the J gene lost 7 bases, with 19 bases spanning the gap. CDR3 nucleotide sequence: TGTGCCAGCAAAGCACCGGGGGCAACCCTTGAAGCTTTCTTT. This encodes CASKAPGATLEAFF.

This clonotype has a count of ten or more. The chain couples TRBV27 to TRBJ2-4; 11 nucleotides align to TRBD2. Germline values: CDR1 MNHEY, CDR2 SMNVEV (reference sequence). V trimming: 6 bases; J trimming: 1 base; junction bases outside the gene matches: 5. This CDR3 is built from 16 residues. The CDR3 sequence is CASRPGTSGAKNIQYF. The CDR3 DNA sequence: TGTGCCAGCAGACCCGGGACTAGCGGTGCCAAAAACATTCAGTACTTC.

This clonotype was recorded a few times. This sequence joins TRBV6-1 and TRBJ1-2; 12 bases agree with TRBD1. With V trimmed by 7 bases and J by 5 bases, 5 bases remained unmatched. Germline V gives CDR1 MNHNS, CDR2 SASEGT. The CDR3 covers 14 residues. CDR3 coding DNA: TGTGCCAGCATACGGGACAGGGGGCGGTATGGCTACACCTTC. Its protein is CASIRDRGRYGYTF.

This clonotype showed up just a few times. The V gene is TRBV11-2, the J gene TRBJ2-7; the D gene is possibly TRBD2 (5 bases). The germline V gene encodes CDR1 SGHAT and CDR2 FQNNGV. Trimming shortened V by 2 bases and J by 2 bases, and 19 bases separated the two germline ends. The CDR3 totals 17 residues. The CDR3 region is CASSLNVSNQAAYEQYV. The CDR3 coding sequence is TGTGCCAGCAGCTTAAACGTCTCAAACCAAGCGGCCTACGAGCAGTACGTC.

This clonotype was detected a few times. The chain couples TRBV4-1 to TRBJ2-7; D is possibly TRBD1 (5 bases). Trimming left V 0 bases short and J 5 bases short, with 14 bases between. The CDR3 spans 15 residues. The V gene's germline CDR1 is MGHRA and CDR2 YSYEKL. The CDR3 is CASSQDLGRAHEQYV. CDR3 nucleotides: TGCGCCAGCAGCCAAGATCTCGGCAGGGCCCACGAGCAGTACGTC.

The chain combines TRBV24-1 with TRBJ2-1, with D possibly being TRBD1 (5 bases). The V gene lost 9 bases and the J gene lost 10 bases, with 30 bases spanning the gap. This CDR3 is built from 17 residues. Germline CDR1 reads KGHDR; CDR2 reads SFDVKD. This chain's CDR3 is CATEDRGAPGSAWEQFF. DNA of the CDR3: TGTGCCACCGAAGATAGGGGCGCCCCGGGCAGCGCATGGGAGCAGTTCTTC.

CDR3 DNA: TGTGCCATCTGTTTCCGTTACGAGGGACGGCGCTCTGGGGCCAACGTCCTGACTTTC. Translated, it gives CAICFRYEGRRSGANVLTF. The chain combines TRBV12-3 or TRBV12-4 with TRBJ2-6, with D perhaps TRBD1 or TRBD2 (5 bases each). Trimming left V 10 bases short and J 0 bases short, with 25 bases between. The CDR3 covers 19 residues.

This clonotype was seen repeatedly, ten times or more. The chain joins TRBV2 to TRBJ2-2; TRBD2 agrees at 7 bases. The V segment lost 7 bases and the J segment 5 bases; nucleotides outside the gene matches: 4. The CDR3 is made up of 13 amino acids. Germline values: CDR1 SNHLY, CDR2 FYNNEI. This chain's CDR3 is CASTNSGTGELFF. For the CDR3, the DNA is TGTGCCAGCACTAATAGCGGGACCGGGGAGCTGTTTTTT.

The chain has TRBV25-1 and TRBJ2-7; the D is unclear. This CDR3 has 14 residues. Germline V CDR1 and CDR2: MGHDK, SYGVNS. Trimming removed 3 bases from V and 0 bases from J, with 9 bases in between. Here the CDR3 reads CASSDVGNSYEQYF. The CDR3 coding sequence is TGTGCCAGCAGTGACGTAGGGAACTCCTACGAGCAGTACTTC.

This clonotype was counted a few times. The rearrangement uses TRBV25-1 and TRBJ2-1; D remains ambiguous. The germline CDR1 and CDR2 sequences are MGHDK and SYGVNS. The CDR3 has 13 residues. V gave up 0 bases and J gave up 11 bases, with 11 bases separating them. In nucleotides, the CDR3 is TGTGCCAGCAGTGAATATCCGAGCCTAAAGCAGTTCTTC. Protein product: CASSEYPSLKQFF.

In this sample, this clonotype turned up many times. This chain's CDR3 is CASSLVVNAGELFF. CDR3 nucleotides: TGTGCCAGCAGCTTGGTTGTTAACGCCGGGGAGCTGTTTTTT. J is TRBJ2-2 and V is TRBV5-6; no reliable D call. Germline CDR1 is SGHDT and CDR2 is YYEEEE. Between the trimmed V and J ends, which lost 0 bases and 6 bases, there was a span of 9 bases. The CDR3 is made up of 14 amino acids.

This chain uses TRBV3-1 with TRBJ2-5, with 14 nucleotides matching TRBD2. This CDR3 has 18 residues. The V segment lost 7 bases and the J segment 5 bases; nucleotides outside the gene matches: 15. Germline-derived CDR1 and CDR2 are LGHDT and YNNKEL (reference sequence). CDR3 in DNA: TGTGCCAGCAACAGTCAGACTAGCGGGGGGGGATTGGGGGAGACCCAGTACTTC. It translates to CASNSQTSGGGLGETQYF.

This clonotype has only a few counts. The chain has TRBV5-1 and TRBJ1-2; TRBD1 agrees at 8 bases. Germline V CDR1 and CDR2: SGHRS, YFSETQ. There are 12 residues in the CDR3. J gave up 8 bases and V 4 bases, and 4 bases lay outside the gene matches. The CDR3 region is CASSPDRAGYTF. CDR3 DNA sequence: TGCGCCAGCAGCCCGGACAGGGCCGGCTACACCTTC.

The sample holds many counts of this clonotype. CDR3 region: CASSPVGGLAGAAGELFF. For the CDR3, the DNA is TGTGCCAGCAGCCCCGTCGGGGGACTAGCGGGAGCTGCCGGGGAGCTGTTTTTT. The chain combines TRBV7-3 with TRBJ2-2; 14 positions match TRBD2. V lost 5 bases to trimming and J lost 6 bases; unmatched junction nucleotides: 11. Per germline, CDR1 SGHTA and CDR2 FQGTGA. This CDR3 region has 18 residues.

This clonotype turned up a few times. V usage is TRBV6-2 or TRBV6-3 and J usage is TRBJ2-7, with 10 nucleotides matching TRBD2. Per germline, CDR1 MNHEY and CDR2 SVGEGT. J lost 7 bases, V lost 3 bases, and 6 bases had no gene match. The CDR3 is 14 amino acids. The CDR3 sequence is CASSYLAGVDEQYF. CDR3 nucleotides: TGTGCCAGCAGTTATCTAGCGGGAGTAGATGAGCAGTACTTC.

This clonotype occurred a few times. J is TRBJ1-4 and V is TRBV10-3; TRBD1 is a possible D gene (5 bases). CDR3 length equals 13 residues. The germline V gene encodes CDR1 ENHRY and CDR2 SYGVKD. The V gene lost 8 bases and the J gene lost 2 bases, with 9 bases spanning the gap. CDR3 in amino acids: CAISGSTNEKLFF. In DNA, the CDR3 is TGTGCCATCTCAGGGTCCACTAATGAAAAACTGTTTTTT.

This clonotype was recorded many times. The chain employs TRBV9 and TRBJ2-7; possibly TRBD2 for D (5 bases). This CDR3 comprises 15 residues. V lost 3 bases and J 5 bases, leaving 18 bases between the germline ends. Germline lookup yields CDR1 SGDLS and CDR2 YYNGEE. CDR3 amino acids: CASSAGVTLGNEQYF. The CDR3 coding sequence is TGTGCCAGCAGCGCCGGGGTTACCCTAGGGAACGAGCAGTACTTC.